Below, 3 T cell receptor beta chains from the same sample are listed, as sequenced in a study of T-cell reconstitution after alpha-beta-depleted transplantation in children. Researchers prepared the TCRbeta library using unique molecular identifiers, the study reports. In TCRdb, the PCR reads were re-called with MiXCR into one record per CDR3 protein. The sample holds around 700,000 distinct CDR3 sequences, around 13% seen once. The sequencing here drew on PBMCs, taken before TCRalphabeta/CD19-depleted stem cell transplant. All receptors derive from a girl aged 2 to 10 with congenital amegakaryocytic thrombocytopenia, due to receive a stem cell transplant.

This clonotype was seen ten or more times. The chain's CDR3 is CASSFGPSNYEQYF. In DNA form, the CDR3 reads TGCGCCAGCAGCTTCGGACCTAGTAACTACGAGCAGTACTTC. V and J are TRBV5-1 and TRBJ2-7, with D hard to call. Germline V gene sequence: CDR1 SGHRS, CDR2 YFSETQ. The V gene lost 2 bases and the J gene lost 3 bases, with 12 bases spanning the gap. The CDR3 extends over 14 amino acids.

This rearrangement joins TRBV3-1 to TRBJ2-1; 13 bases agree with TRBD2. The CDR3 has 17 amino acids. V lost 4 bases, J lost 3 bases, and 6 bases stayed unmatched. Germline CDR1 is LGHDT and CDR2 is YNNKEL (reference sequence). The CDR3 region is CASSRRLAGGDYNEQFF. Written as DNA, the CDR3 is TGTGCCAGCAGCCGCCGACTAGCGGGAGGCGACTACAATGAGCAGTTCTTC.

The rearrangement uses TRBV19 and TRBJ2-7; D ambiguous. CDR3 length equals 13 residues. Trimming removed 3 bases at V and 2 bases at J, with 8 bases between. From germline, CDR1 is LNHDA and CDR2 SQIVND (reference sequence). The CDR3 is CASSIAQTYEQYF. Here the CDR3 DNA reads TGTGCCAGTAGTATTGCACAGACCTACGAGCAGTACTTC.